Many counts were recorded for the clone carrying this TCR beta chain. The same CDR3 can be traced to other DNA sequences in this sample. Germline loops: CDR1 MNHEY, CDR2 SVGAGI. Trimming removed 6 bases from V and 6 bases from J; junction bases left unmatched: 6. The CDR3 is 13 amino acids. Per the original methods: Researchers report that nucleated cell counts were estimated from reference gene primer amplification. Here immunoSEQ multiplex PCR was the method, and the copy in TCRdb shows in-frame clones only, minus some. Clonal size and the V and J genes are those of that table, whereas D and trimming came from the DNA. The sample holds about 150,000 clones, roughly 84% seen once. The sample comes from a study of blood T cell repertoires in COVID-19. Study in general: PBMCs, B-cell-depleted T cells, or T cells provided the cDNA or gDNA that made up the material.

Patients in Seattle were enrolled during active infection, then followed longitudinally. Sequencing input: peripheral blood. This receptor was taken from a man aged 25-40 years with COVID-19, enrolled during active disease. This chain joins TRBV6-5 and TRBJ1-2; 8 bases are shared with TRBD1. This chain's CDR3 is CASRPGQGHGYTF. The CDR3 bases are TGTGCCAGCAGACCCGGACAGGGCCATGGCTACACCTTC.